A single TCR beta chain is shown here with its context. Its antigen is not known. The data stem from a study of response to subunit inactivated influenza vaccine. Overall study results and limits: After each seasonal influenza vaccination, few new T cells are recruited, the authors suggested.

A single record per CDR3 protein comes from TCRdb applying MiXCR to the RT-PCR reads. The profile shows more than 150,000 distinct CDR3 sequences, about 11% of them singletons. Germline V gene data show CDR1 as MGHRA and CDR2 as YSYEKL. The CDR3 covers 16 residues. V was pared by 3 bases and J by 3 bases, with 18 bases between. This receptor was taken from a man aged 50 to 69 who received an inactivated influenza vaccine. Sequenced material: CD8+ T cells sorted from PBMCs, taken less than 30 months after vaccination. This chain joins TRBV4-1 and TRBJ2-7; tentatively, D is TRBD1 or TRBD2 (5 bases each). The CDR3 DNA sequence: TGCGCCAGCAGCCATCCCCCGGGGCTGACCAGCTACGAGCAGTACTTC. Translated: CASSHPPGLTSYEQYF.